A selection of T cell receptor beta chains follows, all from one sample in a study of CD8 T cells in ankylosing spondylitis. Via MiXCR, TCRdb re-called the 5' RACE reads, giving one row per CDR3 protein. The sample lists around 39,000 distinct CDR3 sequences, 15% to 20% occurring once. The sequenced sample was blood. These receptor sequences come from a male donor with ankylosing spondylitis or in good health (not recorded which). Both conserved end residues are trimmed from each CDR3. The D gene is left open where the match is weak. Rows give clone size only sometimes, using once, few, many, or a class for an expanded clone.

CDR3aa: ASSLWGAGDTQY
len: 12
d_gene: .
v_gene: TRBV28
abundance: .
j_gene: TRBJ2-3

CDR3aa: SAYSGMKNNEQF
len: 12
d_gene: TRBD2
v_gene: TRBV20-1
abundance: .
j_gene: TRBJ2-1

CDR3aa: ASSQTVYSNQPQH
len: 13
d_gene: .
v_gene: TRBV3-1
abundance: .
j_gene: TRBJ1-5

CDR3aa: ASSLRLAENEQF
len: 12
d_gene: TRBD2
v_gene: TRBV27
abundance: few
j_gene: TRBJ2-1

CDR3aa: ASSPPLGPPEAF
len: 12
d_gene: .
v_gene: TRBV7-9
abundance: few
j_gene: TRBJ1-1

CDR3aa: ASSGYGYT
len: 8
d_gene: .
v_gene: TRBV9
abundance: .
j_gene: TRBJ1-2

CDR3aa: SVETTGGNEQF
len: 11
d_gene: TRBD1
v_gene: TRBV29-1
abundance: few
j_gene: TRBJ2-1

CDR3aa: ASSYSYYEGFEKLF
len: 14
d_gene: .
v_gene: TRBV6-6
abundance: .
j_gene: TRBJ1-4

CDR3aa: ASSLVAGVNTGELF
len: 14
d_gene: TRBD2
v_gene: TRBV5-1
abundance: .
j_gene: TRBJ2-2

CDR3aa: ASSPTSLPYNEQF
len: 13
d_gene: .
v_gene: TRBV7-3
abundance: .
j_gene: TRBJ2-1

CDR3aa: ASSPDQGDQPQH
len: 12
d_gene: TRBD1
v_gene: TRBV5-5
abundance: .
j_gene: TRBJ1-5

CDR3aa: SARARSYNEQF
len: 11
d_gene: .
v_gene: TRBV20-1
abundance: many
j_gene: TRBJ2-1

CDR3aa: SVGFRETQY
len: 9
d_gene: .
v_gene: TRBV29-1
abundance: few
j_gene: TRBJ2-5

CDR3aa: ASSRQQGGRNEQF
len: 13
d_gene: .
v_gene: TRBV5-1
abundance: few
j_gene: TRBJ2-1

CDR3aa: ASSSEGRLTGELF
len: 13
d_gene: .
v_gene: TRBV7-9
abundance: .
j_gene: TRBJ2-2

CDR3aa: SATGYNEQF
len: 9
d_gene: .
v_gene: TRBV20-1
abundance: .
j_gene: TRBJ2-1

CDR3aa: SVEDLNSGANVLT
len: 13
d_gene: .
v_gene: TRBV29-1
abundance: once
j_gene: TRBJ2-6

CDR3aa: ASSLVYNSPLH
len: 11
d_gene: .
v_gene: TRBV5-4
abundance: .
j_gene: TRBJ1-6

CDR3aa: ASRSGVTEAF
len: 10
d_gene: .
v_gene: TRBV6-2/TRBV6-3
abundance: few
j_gene: TRBJ1-1

CDR3aa: ASSLSENTEAF
len: 11
d_gene: .
v_gene: TRBV12-3/TRBV12-4
abundance: few
j_gene: TRBJ1-1

CDR3aa: SASGRGPSTDTQY
len: 13
d_gene: .
v_gene: TRBV20-1
abundance: .
j_gene: TRBJ2-3

CDR3aa: SVDNPLAGGPDQEQF
len: 15
d_gene: TRBD2
v_gene: TRBV29-1
abundance: .
j_gene: TRBJ2-1

CDR3aa: AISDGRESYNEQF
len: 13
d_gene: .
v_gene: TRBV10-3
abundance: .
j_gene: TRBJ2-1